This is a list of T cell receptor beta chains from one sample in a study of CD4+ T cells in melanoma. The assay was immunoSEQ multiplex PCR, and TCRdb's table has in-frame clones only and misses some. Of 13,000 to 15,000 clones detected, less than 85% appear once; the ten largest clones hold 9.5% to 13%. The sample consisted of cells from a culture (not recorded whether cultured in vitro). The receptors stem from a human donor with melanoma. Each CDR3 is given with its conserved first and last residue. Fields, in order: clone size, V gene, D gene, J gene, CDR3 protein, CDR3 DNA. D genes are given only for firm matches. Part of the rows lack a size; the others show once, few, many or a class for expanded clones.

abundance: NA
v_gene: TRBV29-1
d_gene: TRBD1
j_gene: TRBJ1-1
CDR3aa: CSVETGQGWTEAFF
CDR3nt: TGCAGCGTTGAAACGGGACAGGGTTGGACTGAAGCTTTCTTT

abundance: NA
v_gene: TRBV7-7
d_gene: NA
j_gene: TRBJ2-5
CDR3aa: CASSQGYRVETQYF
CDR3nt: TGTGCCAGCAGTCAAGGGTACAGGGTTGAGACCCAGTACTTC

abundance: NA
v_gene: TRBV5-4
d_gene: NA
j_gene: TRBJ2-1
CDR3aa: CASSSTGGAREQFF
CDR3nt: TGTGCCAGCAGCTCGACTGGCGGGGCTAGGGAGCAGTTCTTC

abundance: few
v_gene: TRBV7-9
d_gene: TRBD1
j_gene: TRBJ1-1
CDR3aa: CASSFLGQGWTEAFF
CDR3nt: TGTGCCAGCAGCTTCCTCGGACAGGGTTGGACTGAAGCTTTCTTT

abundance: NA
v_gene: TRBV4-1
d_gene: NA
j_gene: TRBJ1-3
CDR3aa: CASSRVQSSGNTIYF
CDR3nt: TGCGCCAGCAGCCGAGTACAGTCGAGTGGAAACACCATATATTTT

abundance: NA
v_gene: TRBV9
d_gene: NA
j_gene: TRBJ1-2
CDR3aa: CASSVGGEYYGYTF
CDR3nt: TGTGCCAGCAGCGTAGGGGGGGAGTACTATGGCTACACCTTC

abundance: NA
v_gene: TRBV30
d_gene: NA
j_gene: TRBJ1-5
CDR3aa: CAWSLGERQPQHF
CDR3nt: TGTGCCTGGAGTTTGGGGGAAAGGCAGCCCCAGCATTTT

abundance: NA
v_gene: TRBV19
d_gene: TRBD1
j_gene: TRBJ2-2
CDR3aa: CASSRRQGSTTGELFF
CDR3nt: TGTGCCAGTAGCCGAAGACAGGGGTCGACCACCGGGGAGCTGTTTTTT

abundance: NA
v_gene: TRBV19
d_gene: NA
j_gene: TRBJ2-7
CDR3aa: CASSPGQYEQYF
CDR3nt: TGTGCCAGTAGTCCCGGACAGTACGAGCAGTACTTC

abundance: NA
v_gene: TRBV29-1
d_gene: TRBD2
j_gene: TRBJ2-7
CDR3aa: CSVDPALAGSGEQYF
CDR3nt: TGCAGCGTTGACCCGGCACTAGCGGGGTCTGGCGAGCAGTACTTC

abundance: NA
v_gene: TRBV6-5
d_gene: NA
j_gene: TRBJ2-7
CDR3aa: CASSPGGGSYEQYF
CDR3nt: TGTGCCAGCAGCCCCGGGGGAGGATCCTACGAGCAGTACTTC

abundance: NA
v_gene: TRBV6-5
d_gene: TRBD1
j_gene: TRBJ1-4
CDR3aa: CASSQSTGFGEKLFF
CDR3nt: TGTGCCAGCAGTCAATCGACAGGGTTCGGCGAAAAACTGTTTTTT

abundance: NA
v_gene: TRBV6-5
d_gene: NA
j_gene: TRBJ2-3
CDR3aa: CASSYSGTRSTDTQYF
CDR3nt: TGTGCCAGCAGTTACTCGGGGACTCGCAGCACAGATACGCAGTATTTT

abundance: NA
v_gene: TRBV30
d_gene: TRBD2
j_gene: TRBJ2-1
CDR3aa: CAWSRLRTSGGHNEQFF
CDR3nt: TGTGCCTGGAGTCGCCTCAGGACTAGCGGGGGTCACAATGAGCAGTTCTTC

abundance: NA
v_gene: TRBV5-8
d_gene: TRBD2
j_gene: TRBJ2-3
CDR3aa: CASSQPGLAGGRDTQYF
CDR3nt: TGTGCCAGCAGCCAGCCGGGACTAGCGGGGGGAAGAGATACGCAGTATTTT

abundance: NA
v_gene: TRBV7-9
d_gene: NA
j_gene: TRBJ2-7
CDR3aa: CASSSGGQRDSYEQYF
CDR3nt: TGTGCCAGCAGCTCCGGAGGACAGAGGGACTCCTACGAGCAGTACTTC

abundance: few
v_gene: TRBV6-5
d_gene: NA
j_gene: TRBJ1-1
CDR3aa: CASSYSQGYTEAFF
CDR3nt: TGTGCCAGCAGTTACAGCCAGGGGTACACTGAAGCTTTCTTT

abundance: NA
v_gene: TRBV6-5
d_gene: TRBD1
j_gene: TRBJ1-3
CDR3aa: CATGTGGNTIYF
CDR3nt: TGTGCCACCGGGACAGGGGGAAACACCATATATTTT

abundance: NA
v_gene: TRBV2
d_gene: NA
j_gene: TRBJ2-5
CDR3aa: CASFEGGHETQYF
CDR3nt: TGTGCCAGCTTTGAGGGGGGGCATGAGACCCAGTACTTC

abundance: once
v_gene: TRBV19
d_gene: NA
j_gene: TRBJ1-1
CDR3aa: CASSRDIWGTEAFF
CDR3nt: TGTGCCAGTAGTAGGGACATATGGGGCACTGAAGCTTTCTTT

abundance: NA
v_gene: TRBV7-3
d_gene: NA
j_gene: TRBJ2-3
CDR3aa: CASSGGTRDGTNTQYF
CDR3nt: TGTGCCAGCAGCGGGGGGACCCGGGACGGCACAAATACGCAGTATTTT

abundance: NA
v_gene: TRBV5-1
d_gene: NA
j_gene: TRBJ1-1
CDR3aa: CASSSYRAENTEAFF
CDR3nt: TGCGCCAGCAGCAGTTACAGGGCTGAGAACACTGAAGCTTTCTTT

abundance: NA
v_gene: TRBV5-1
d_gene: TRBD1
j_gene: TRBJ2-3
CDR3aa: CASSSGQGWDTQYF
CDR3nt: TGCGCCAGCAGCTCGGGACAGGGTTGGGATACGCAGTATTTT

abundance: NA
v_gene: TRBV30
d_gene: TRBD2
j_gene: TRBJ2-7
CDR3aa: CAWSGHGTSQTSTYEQYF
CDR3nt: TGTGCCTGGAGTGGACACGGGACTAGCCAAACGAGCACCTACGAGCAGTACTTC

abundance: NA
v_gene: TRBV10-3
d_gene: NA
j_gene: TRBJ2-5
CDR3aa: CAISVTEGETQYF
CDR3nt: TGTGCCATCAGTGTCACCGAGGGGGAGACCCAGTACTTC

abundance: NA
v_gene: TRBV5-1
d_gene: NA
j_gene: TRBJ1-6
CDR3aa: CASSLEGGVQSPLHF
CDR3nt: TGCGCCAGCAGCTTGGAAGGTGGGGTGCAGTCACCCCTCCACTTT

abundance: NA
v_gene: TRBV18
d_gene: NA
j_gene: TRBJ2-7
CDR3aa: CASSRGAGTEQYF
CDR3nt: TGTGCCAGCTCGCGAGGGGCAGGGACCGAGCAGTACTTC

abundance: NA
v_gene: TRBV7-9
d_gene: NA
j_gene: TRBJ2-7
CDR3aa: CASTLSTGTYEQYF
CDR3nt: TGTGCCAGCACCTTATCGACAGGCACCTACGAGCAGTACTTC

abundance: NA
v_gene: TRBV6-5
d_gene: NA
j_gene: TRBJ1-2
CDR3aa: CASSFNLNYGYTF
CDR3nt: TGTGCCAGCAGTTTTAACCTAAACTATGGCTACACCTTC

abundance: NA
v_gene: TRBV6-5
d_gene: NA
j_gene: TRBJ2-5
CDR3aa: CASRGDHSELETQYF
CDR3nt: TGTGCCAGCAGGGGGGACCATTCAGAATTGGAGACCCAGTACTTC

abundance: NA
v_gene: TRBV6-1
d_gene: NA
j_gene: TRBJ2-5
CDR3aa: CASREQGWGQETQYF
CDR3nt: TGTGCCAGCAGAGAACAGGGTTGGGGACAAGAGACCCAGTACTTC

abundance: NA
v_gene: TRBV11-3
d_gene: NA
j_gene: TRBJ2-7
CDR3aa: CASGNRDEQYF
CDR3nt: TGTGCCAGCGGGAACAGGGACGAGCAGTACTTC